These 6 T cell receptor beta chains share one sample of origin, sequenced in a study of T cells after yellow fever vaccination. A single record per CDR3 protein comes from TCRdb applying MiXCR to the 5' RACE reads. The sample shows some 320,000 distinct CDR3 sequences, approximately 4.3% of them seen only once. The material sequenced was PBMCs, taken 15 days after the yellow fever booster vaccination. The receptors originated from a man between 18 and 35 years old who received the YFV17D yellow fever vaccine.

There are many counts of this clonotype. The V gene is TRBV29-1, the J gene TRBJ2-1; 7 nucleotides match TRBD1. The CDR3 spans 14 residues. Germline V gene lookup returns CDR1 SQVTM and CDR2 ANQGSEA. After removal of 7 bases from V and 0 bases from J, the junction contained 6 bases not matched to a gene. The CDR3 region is CSGGTASSYNEQFF. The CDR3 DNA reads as TGCAGCGGAGGGACAGCAAGCTCCTACAATGAGCAGTTCTTC.

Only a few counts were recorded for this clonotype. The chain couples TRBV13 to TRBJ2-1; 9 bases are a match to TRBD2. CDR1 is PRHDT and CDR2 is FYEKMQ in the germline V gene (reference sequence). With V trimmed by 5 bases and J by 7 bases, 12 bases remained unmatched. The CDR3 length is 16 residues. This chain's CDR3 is CASSTPRGGGPNEQFF. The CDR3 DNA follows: TGTGCCAGCAGCACCCCGCGCGGGGGGGGCCCAAATGAGCAGTTCTTC.

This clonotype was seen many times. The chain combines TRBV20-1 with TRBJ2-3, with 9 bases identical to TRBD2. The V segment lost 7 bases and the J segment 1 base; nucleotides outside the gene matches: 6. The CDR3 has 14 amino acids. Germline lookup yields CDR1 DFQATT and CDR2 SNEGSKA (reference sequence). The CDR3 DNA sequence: TGCAGTGGGGCGGGGGGGGCTGGCACAGATACGCAGTATTTT. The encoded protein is CSGAGGAGTDTQYF.

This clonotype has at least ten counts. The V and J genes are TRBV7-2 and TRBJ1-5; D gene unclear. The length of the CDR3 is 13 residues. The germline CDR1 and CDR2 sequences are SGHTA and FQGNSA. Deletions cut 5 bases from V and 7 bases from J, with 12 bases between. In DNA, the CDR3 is TGTGCCAGCAGCCCCGACCCCCGACAGCCCCAGCATTTT. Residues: CASSPDPRQPQHF.

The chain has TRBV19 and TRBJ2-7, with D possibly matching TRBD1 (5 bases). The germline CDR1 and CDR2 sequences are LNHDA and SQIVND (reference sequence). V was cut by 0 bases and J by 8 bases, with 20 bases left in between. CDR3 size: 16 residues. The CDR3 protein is CASSIDLLRVRHQQYV. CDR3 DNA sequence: TGTGCCAGTAGTATAGATCTGCTCAGGGTAAGGCATCAGCAGTACGTC.

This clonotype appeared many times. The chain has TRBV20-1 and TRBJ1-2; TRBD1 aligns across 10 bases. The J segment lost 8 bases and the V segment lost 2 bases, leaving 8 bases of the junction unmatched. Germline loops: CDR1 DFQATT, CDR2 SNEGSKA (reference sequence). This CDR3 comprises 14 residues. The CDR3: CSARFPDRGLGYTF. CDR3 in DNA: TGCAGTGCTAGATTTCCCGACAGGGGGCTGGGCTACACCTTC.